The clone carrying this T cell receptor beta chain was counted a few times. As yet, its antigen is unknown. The study defined stable Graves' hyperthyroidism as no ophthalmopathy progression within 18 months. It was 10 ml of fresh peripheral blood that supplied the PBMCs. The ends were cut back, 1 base at V and 6 bases at J, with 18 bases in the middle. The CDR3 consists of 17 residues. The V gene's germline CDR1 is MGHDK and CDR2 SYGVNS. Amplification of TCR beta CDR3 regions was performed using RNA transcripts as template. HTBI primers drove first-round RT-PCR of the TCR CDR3. Using its own MiXCR run on the multiplex PCR reads, TCRdb lists one record per CDR3 protein. The repertoire has over 700,000 distinct CDR3 sequences, over 35% of them found once; the top ten carry 7% to 10%. These data belong to a study of T cells in Graves' hyperthyroidism and ophthalmopathy. Study results and caveats: Clonotypes that were expanded in thyroid above 0.001 mostly appeared in blood too. A model using 13 V-J features told ophthalmopathy apart from stable hyperthyroidism.

The sequence was collected from a man in his late teens or twenties with Graves' hyperthyroidism. Sequencing was performed on blood. The gene calls are TRBV25-1 and TRBJ2-2; D is undetermined. The CDR3 sequence is CASSESYTDVYPGELFF. The CDR3 nucleotides are TGTGCCAGCAGTGAATCGTACACCGATGTATATCCCGGGGAGCTGTTTTTT.